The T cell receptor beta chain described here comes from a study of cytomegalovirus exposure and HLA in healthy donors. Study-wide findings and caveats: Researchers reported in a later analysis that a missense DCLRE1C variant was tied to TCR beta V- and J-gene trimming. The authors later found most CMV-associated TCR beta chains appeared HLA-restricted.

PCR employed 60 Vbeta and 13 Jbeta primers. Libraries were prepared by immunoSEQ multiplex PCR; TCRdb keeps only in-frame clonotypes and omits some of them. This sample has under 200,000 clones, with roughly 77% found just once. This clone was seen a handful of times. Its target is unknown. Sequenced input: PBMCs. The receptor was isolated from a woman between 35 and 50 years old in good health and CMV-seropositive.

The CDR3 loop is CASSRRTSPGNQPQHF. In DNA form, the CDR3 reads TGTGCCAGCAGCCGCAGGACATCCCCGGGCAATCAGCCCCAGCATTTT. The rearrangement joins TRBV5-6 to TRBJ1-5; D is perhaps TRBD1 (5 bases). Germline V CDR1 and CDR2: SGHDT, YYEEEE. CDR3 length: 16 residues. V gave up 4 bases and J gave up 2 bases, with 16 bases separating them.